The 17 T cell receptor beta chains listed next were all sequenced from one sample in a study of control samples from healthy donors and cancer patients. The method was immunoSEQ multiplex PCR; TCRdb's version includes in-frame clones alone and lacks a portion of them. This table has 190,000 or so clones, approximately 92% appearing once. The sequenced sample consisted of blood. The receptor set was obtained from a man aged 18 to 30 in good health.

This clone has just one count. The chain is built from TRBV5-4 and TRBJ2-7; 7 bases fit TRBD1. V was pared by 4 bases and J by 2 bases, with 9 bases of the junction left unmatched. Germline loops: CDR1 SGHNT, CDR2 YYREEE (reference sequence). The CDR3 consists of 15 residues. Here the CDR3 DNA reads TGTGCCAGCAGCCGGGCCAGACAGGGAACCTACGAGCAGTACTTC. Its protein is CASSRARQGTYEQYF.

The CDR3 region is CATGGEADTQYF. CDR3 sequence (DNA): TGTGCCACCGGCGGGGAGGCAGATACGCAGTATTTT. The V gene is TRBV25-1, the J gene TRBJ2-3, with D possibly matching TRBD2 (6 bases). CDR3 length: 12 residues. V shed 10 bases and J shed 4 bases, with 12 bases lying between them. CDR1 is MGHDK and CDR2 is SYGVNS in the germline V gene.

The chain recombines TRBV7-9 with TRBJ2-7, with D uncertain. The germline V gene has CDR1 SEHNR and CDR2 FQNEAQ (reference sequence). The CDR3 is 11 amino acids. V was clipped by 4 bases and J by 7 bases, with 8 bases between them. The DNA of the CDR3 is TGTGCCAGCAGCTATTTGGGAGAGCAGTACTTC. Translation gives CASSYLGEQYF.

V and J are TRBV3-1 (or the pseudogene TRBV3-2) and TRBJ2-3, with a possible D match to TRBD2 (6 bases). CDR1 and CDR2 from the germline V gene are LGHDT and YNNKEL (reference sequence). The CDR3 covers 14 residues. Trimming removed 0 bases from V and 5 bases from J, with 9 bases in between. The chain's CDR3 is CASSQEAGRDTQYF. CDR3 coding DNA: TGTGCCAGCAGCCAAGAAGCGGGCAGAGATACGCAGTATTTT.

The CDR3 is CASSIPRGVWNEQFF. Written as DNA, the CDR3 is TGTGCCAGCAGCATTCCCAGGGGGGTCTGGAATGAGCAGTTCTTC. The V call is TRBV9, the J call TRBJ2-1, with D perhaps TRBD1 (7 bases). The germline CDR1 and CDR2 sequences are SGDLS and YYNGEE. Trimming cost V 4 bases and J 7 bases, with 18 bases left between them. The CDR3 contains 15 residues.

This clone was detected only once. The CDR3 DNA reads TGTGCCAGCAGCTTAAAACGGAACACAGATACGCAGTATTTT. As protein: CASSLKRNTDTQYF. This sequence joins TRBV7-2 and TRBJ2-3; D uncertain. This CDR3 is 14 amino acids long. Germline assignment: CDR1 SGHTA and CDR2 FQGNSA. With 2 bases removed from V and 2 bases from J, the gap between germline ends came to 8 bases.

The CDR3 DNA sequence: TGTGCCAGCAGCTTAGCCAGGAATTCACCCCTCCACTTT. Its translation is CASSLARNSPLHF. The chain recombines TRBV7-2 with TRBJ1-6; D remains ambiguous. V shed 0 bases and J shed 7 bases, with 4 bases lying between them. The CDR3 runs to 13 residues. Germline lookup yields CDR1 SGHTA and CDR2 FQGNSA.

The chain has TRBV7-2 and TRBJ1-2, with D perhaps TRBD1 (5 bases). Germline V lookup: CDR1 SGHTA, CDR2 FQGNSA. Trimming removed 1 base at V and 2 bases at J, with 8 bases between. The CDR3 covers 14 residues. This CDR3 reads CASSLEWGNYGYTF. The CDR3 DNA reads TGTGCCAGCAGCTTAGAGTGGGGGAACTATGGCTACACCTTC.

This rearrangement joins TRBV27 to TRBJ2-2; 10 bases align to TRBD2. Unmatched junction bases numbered 4, after V lost 6 bases and J lost 6 bases. The germline V gene has CDR1 MNHEY and CDR2 SMNVEV (reference sequence). The CDR3 runs to 14 residues. Here the CDR3 DNA reads TGTGCCAGCAGAGCTAGCGGGGGCCCCGGGGAGCTGTTTTTT. It is translated as CASRASGGPGELFF.

The rearrangement uses TRBV5-1 and TRBJ2-7; 8 bases line up with TRBD1. The germline V gene has CDR1 SGHRS and CDR2 YFSETQ. The CDR3 consists of 15 residues. J lost 3 bases, V lost 6 bases, and 11 bases had no gene match. The CDR3 spells CASTEGQGAYYEQYF. CDR3 sequence (DNA): TGCGCCAGCACCGAAGGACAGGGCGCCTACTACGAGCAGTACTTC. The variable domain in full, with the rest retrieved from reference TRBV5-1 and TRBJ2-7, is KAGVTQTPRYLIKTRGQQVTLSCSPISGHRSVSWYQQTPGQGLQFLFEYFSETQRNKGNFPGRFSGRQFSNSRSEMNVSTLELGDSALYLCASTEGQGAYYEQYFGPGTRLTVT.

J is TRBJ2-3 and V is TRBV10-3; D gene uncertain. Germline V CDR1 and CDR2: ENHRY, SYGVKD. V was shortened by 5 bases and J by 2 bases, with 14 bases between the two germline ends. The CDR3 runs to 15 residues. The CDR3 DNA follows: TGTGCCATCAGTTGGGATCACGGAACCACAGATACGCAGTATTTT. This sequence encodes CAISWDHGTTDTQYF.

The CDR3 sequence is CASSYRHGPYEQYF. The CDR3 DNA is TGTGCCAGCAGTTATCGGCACGGACCCTACGAGCAGTACTTC. The chain combines TRBV6-5 with TRBJ2-7; the D is unclear. Germline values: CDR1 MNHEY, CDR2 SVGAGI. The CDR3 totals 14 residues. Trimming stripped 3 bases from V and 2 bases from J, with 11 bases between.

The rearrangement uses TRBV9 and TRBJ1-3; TRBD1 matches 8 bases. Per the germline V gene, CDR1 is SGDLS and CDR2 is YYNGEE. The CDR3 length is 17 residues. The V gene end was trimmed by 2 bases and the J gene end by 3 bases; junction bases not matched to a gene: 10. The CDR3 DNA reads TGTGCCAGCAGCGTTAATCCTCAGGGGGCTGGTGGAAACACCATATATTTT. As protein: CASSVNPQGAGGNTIYF. Filled out from reference TRBV9 and TRBJ1-3, the complete variable domain reads DSGVTQTPKHLITATGQRVTLRCSPRSGDLSVYWYQQSLDQGLQFLIQYYNGEERAKGNILERFSAQQFPDLHSELNLSSLELGDSALYFCASSVNPQGAGGNTIYFGEGSWLTVV.

The chain uses TRBV6-1 and TRBJ2-1; the match to TRBD1 covers 8 bases. The CDR3 has 15 amino acids. Germline V gene sequence: CDR1 MNHNS, CDR2 SASEGT. V shed 2 bases, J shed 8 bases, and the junction held 8 bases outside the gene matches. The CDR3 loop is CASSEPSDREDEQFF. CDR3 nucleotide sequence: TGTGCCAGCAGTGAACCTTCGGACAGGGAGGATGAGCAGTTCTTC.

The V gene is TRBV18, the J gene TRBJ2-3; TRBD1 matches at 7 bases. The J segment lost 0 bases and the V segment lost 6 bases, leaving 15 bases of the junction unmatched. CDR1 and CDR2 from the germline V gene are KGHSH and LQKENI. The CDR3 sequence is 18 residues long. This chain's CDR3 is CASSHFPGQKSSTDTQYF. The CDR3 DNA is TGTGCCAGCTCGCATTTTCCGGGACAGAAGTCTAGCACAGATACGCAGTATTTT.

The chain employs TRBV5-5 and TRBJ1-1, with TRBD1 matching over 9 bases. V was pared by 2 bases and J by 1 base, with 6 bases of the junction left unmatched. CDR3 length equals 16 residues. Germline V gene sequence: CDR1 SGHKS, CDR2 YYEKEE (reference sequence). The CDR3 loop reads CASSLAGTGSNTEAFF. CDR3 DNA sequence: TGTGCCAGCAGCTTAGCGGGGACAGGGTCGAACACTGAAGCTTTCTTT.

In DNA, the CDR3 is TGCGCCAGCAGCTTGGGTATGGGGAATACGCAGTATTTT. Its protein is CASSLGMGNTQYF. The rearrangement joins TRBV5-1 to TRBJ2-3; no clear D gene. The CDR3 spans 13 residues. Germline V gene sequence: CDR1 SGHRS, CDR2 YFSETQ. V lost 0 bases, J lost 7 bases, and 9 bases lay in between.